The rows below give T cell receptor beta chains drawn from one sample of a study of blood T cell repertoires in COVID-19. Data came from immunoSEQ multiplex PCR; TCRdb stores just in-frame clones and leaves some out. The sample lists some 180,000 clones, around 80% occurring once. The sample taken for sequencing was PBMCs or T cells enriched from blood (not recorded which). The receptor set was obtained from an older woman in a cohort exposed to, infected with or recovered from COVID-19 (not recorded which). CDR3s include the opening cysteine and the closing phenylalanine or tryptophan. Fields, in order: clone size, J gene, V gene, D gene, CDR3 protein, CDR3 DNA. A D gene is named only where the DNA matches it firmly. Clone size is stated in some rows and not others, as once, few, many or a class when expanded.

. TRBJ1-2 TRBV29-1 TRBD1 CSVGQGGGHGYTF TGCAGCGTCGGACAGGGGGGAGGCCATGGCTACACCTTC
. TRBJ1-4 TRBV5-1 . CASRQTGGPNEKLFF TGCGCCAGCAGGCAAACGGGGGGACCTAATGAAAAACTGTTTTTT
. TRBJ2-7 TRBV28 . CASSLRVEQYF TGTGCCAGCAGTCTCCGGGTTGAGCAGTACTTC
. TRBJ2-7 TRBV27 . CASSLIIGVGEQYF TGTGCCAGCAGTTTAATAATCGGGGTTGGCGAGCAGTACTTC
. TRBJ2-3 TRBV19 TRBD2 CASSMGTSRTDTQYF TGTGCCAGTAGTATGGGGACTAGCCGCACAGATACGCAGTATTTT
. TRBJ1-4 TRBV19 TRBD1 CASSGTENQKLFF TGTGCCAGTAGTGGGACAGAGAACCAAAAACTGTTTTTT
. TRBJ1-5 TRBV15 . CATSRGLGAGQPQHF TGTGCCACCAGCAGAGGGTTGGGGGCTGGACAGCCCCAGCATTTT
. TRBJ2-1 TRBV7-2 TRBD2 CASSLEAGGPTEQFF TGTGCCAGCAGCCTCGAAGCGGGAGGGCCAACTGAGCAGTTCTTC
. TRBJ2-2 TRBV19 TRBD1 CASSRTGGNTGELFF TGTGCCAGTAGTCGGACAGGAGGGAACACCGGGGAGCTGTTTTTT
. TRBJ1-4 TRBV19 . CASSLDSKNEKLFF TGTGCCAGTAGTCTCGACAGCAAGAATGAAAAACTGTTTTTT
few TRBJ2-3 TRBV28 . CASSFGSTDTQYF TGTGCCAGCAGTTTTGGCAGCACAGATACGCAGTATTTT
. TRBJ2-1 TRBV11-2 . CASSLSLSDNEQFF TGTGCCAGCAGCTTATCGTTATCCGACAATGAGCAGTTCTTC
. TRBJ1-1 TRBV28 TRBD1 CASSLGTGEAFF TGTGCCAGCAGTTTAGGGACAGGTGAAGCTTTCTTT
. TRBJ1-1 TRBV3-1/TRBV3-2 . CASSQDPRRTIEAFF TGTGCCAGCAGCCAAGACCCCCGACGGACTATTGAAGCTTTCTTT
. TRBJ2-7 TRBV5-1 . CASSLLFHEQYF TGCGCCAGCAGCCTTTTGTTCCACGAGCAGTACTTC
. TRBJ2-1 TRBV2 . CASSEVGLSGGNEQFF TGTGCCAGCAGTGAAGTGGGGCTTTCTGGTGGCAATGAGCAGTTCTTC
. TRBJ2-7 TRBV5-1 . CASSSRSSYEQYF TGCGCCAGCAGCTCCCGCTCGAGCTACGAGCAGTACTTC
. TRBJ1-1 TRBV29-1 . CSVEWDPGDTEAFF TGCAGCGTTGAATGGGACCCGGGAGACACTGAAGCTTTCTTT
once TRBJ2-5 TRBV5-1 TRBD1 CASSLGWGQQETQYF TGCGCCAGCAGCTTGGGATGGGGACAGCAAGAGACCCAGTACTTC
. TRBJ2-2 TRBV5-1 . CASSLESGANTGELFF TGCGCCAGCAGCTTGGAGAGCGGAGCGAACACCGGGGAGCTGTTTTTT
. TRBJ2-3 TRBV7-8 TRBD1 CASRAQGASRTDTQYF TGTGCCAGCAGGGCCCAGGGGGCCTCGAGGACAGATACGCAGTATTTT
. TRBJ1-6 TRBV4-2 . CASSQDSSYNSPLHF TGTGCCAGCAGCCAAGACAGCTCCTATAATTCACCCCTCCACTTT
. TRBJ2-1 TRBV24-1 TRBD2 CATSDRPGTSGSNEQFF TGTGCCACCAGTGATCGTCCCGGGACTAGCGGGAGCAATGAGCAGTTCTTC
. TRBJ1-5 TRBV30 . CAWALAANQPQHF TGTGCCTGGGCGTTGGCGGCGAATCAGCCCCAGCATTTT
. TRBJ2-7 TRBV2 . CASRLTTNYEQYF TGTGCCAGCAGGTTGACTACCAACTACGAGCAGTACTTC
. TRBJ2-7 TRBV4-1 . CASSLREAYEQYF TGCGCCAGCAGCCTCCGCGAGGCCTACGAGCAGTACTTC
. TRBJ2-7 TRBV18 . CASSPWGGATYEQYF TGTGCCAGCTCACCTTGGGGGGGGGCCACCTACGAGCAGTACTTC
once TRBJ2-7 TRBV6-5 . CASSYSHGSSYEQYF TGTGCCAGCAGTTACTCCCACGGGAGCTCCTACGAGCAGTACTTC
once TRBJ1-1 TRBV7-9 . CASSVGLQNTEAFF TGTGCCAGCAGCGTCGGACTCCAGAACACTGAAGCTTTCTTT
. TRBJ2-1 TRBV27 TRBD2 CASSLSGSAYNEQFF TGTGCCAGCAGTTTAAGCGGGAGCGCTTACAATGAGCAGTTCTTC
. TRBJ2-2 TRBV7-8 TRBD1 CASIRGTGWSGELFF TGTGCCAGCATACGGGGGACAGGGTGGAGCGGGGAGCTGTTTTTT
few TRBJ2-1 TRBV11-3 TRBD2 CASSLVASGGAYNEQFF TGTGCCAGCAGCTTAGTGGCTAGCGGGGGGGCCTACAATGAGCAGTTCTTC
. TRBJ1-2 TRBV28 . CASSPRGRGAYGYTF TGTGCCAGCAGCCCCCGCGGCAGGGGCGCCTATGGCTACACCTTC
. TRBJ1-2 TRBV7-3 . CASSFPLSRGTGYGYTF TGTGCCAGCAGCTTCCCCCTTTCACGCGGGACGGGCTATGGCTACACCTTC
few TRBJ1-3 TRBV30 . CAWSVSLRNTIYF TGTGCCTGGAGTGTATCGTTGCGGAACACCATATATTTT
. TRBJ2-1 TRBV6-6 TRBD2 CASSPGAGDFSYNEQFF TGTGCCAGCAGTCCAGGTGCGGGAGATTTCTCCTACAATGAGCAGTTCTTC
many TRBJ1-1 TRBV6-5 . CASSYSDSLNTEAFF TGTGCCAGCAGTTACTCAGACAGCCTGAACACTGAAGCTTTCTTT
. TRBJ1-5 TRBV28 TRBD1 CASSGDRAITYQHF TGTGCCAGCAGCGGAGACAGGGCCATCACCTACCAGCATTTT